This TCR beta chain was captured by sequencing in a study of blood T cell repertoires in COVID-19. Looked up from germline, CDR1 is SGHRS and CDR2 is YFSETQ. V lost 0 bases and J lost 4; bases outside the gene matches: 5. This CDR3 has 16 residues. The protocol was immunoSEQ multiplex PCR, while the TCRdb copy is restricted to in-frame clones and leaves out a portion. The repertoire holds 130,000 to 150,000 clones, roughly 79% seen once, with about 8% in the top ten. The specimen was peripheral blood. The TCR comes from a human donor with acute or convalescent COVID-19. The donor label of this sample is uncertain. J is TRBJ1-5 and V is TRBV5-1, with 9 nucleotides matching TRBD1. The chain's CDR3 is CASSLGTGGANQPQHF. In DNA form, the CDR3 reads TGCGCCAGCAGCTTGGGAACAGGGGGCGCGAATCAGCCCCAGCATTTT. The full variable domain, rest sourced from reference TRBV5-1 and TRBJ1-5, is KAGVTQTPRYLIKTRGQQVTLSCSPISGHRSVSWYQQTPGQGLQFLFEYFSETQRNKGNFPGRFSGRQFSNSRSEMNVSTLELGDSALYLCASSLGTGGANQPQHFGDGTRLSIL.